This T cell receptor beta chain was sequenced during a study of shared clonotypes between healthy human individuals. Study summary: Three plates each covered CD4 naive and memory; CD8 naive two, CD8 memory one. General observations from the study: Naive CD4 clonotype sharing across a few donors was about 5%.

The CD4+ fraction was divided into a CD45RA+ naive subset and a CD45RA-negative memory subset. The CDR3 has 13 residues. Trimming removed 4 bases at V and 8 bases at J, with 12 bases between. Germline lookup yields CDR1 SNHLY and CDR2 FYNNEI. When replicate PCRs were run on sorted subsets, they used around 0.2 ug DNA, approximately 33,000 T cell genomes. Generated by immunoSEQ multiplex PCR, the TCRdb table keeps only in-frame clones and is missing some. Of a few million clones in the sample, 80% to 95% were seen once. Concerning this clone itself: Its antigen remains unidentified.

The sequenced material came from naive CD4+ T cells from PBMCs. As to subset: CD45RA+ positively selected. The rearrangement links TRBV2 to TRBJ2-1, with D tentatively TRBD2 (5 bases). This TCR was sampled from a man aged 18 to 29 in good health. Some clones in this sample may be carry-over from other donors' samples. The CDR3 DNA reads as TGTGCCAGCAGTGGCGAGGGCTTGGATGAGCAGTTCTTC. It codes for CASSGEGLDEQFF. The entire variable domain, with the rest obtained from reference TRBV2 and TRBJ2-1, is as follows: EPEVTQTPSHQVTQMGQEVILRCVPISNHLYFYWYRQILGQKVEFLVSFYNNEISEKSEIFDDQFSVERPDGSNFTLKIRSTKLEDSAMYFCASSGEGLDEQFFGPGTRLTVL.